Following are 18 T cell receptor beta chains from one sample sequenced in a study of shared clonotypes between healthy human individuals. Produced via immunoSEQ multiplex PCR; TCRdb's table is partial and in-frame only. Here the sample spans 2 million to 2.5 million clones, roughly 92% being singletons. The material sequenced was naive CD4+ T cells from PBMCs. Subset described: CD45RA+ positively selected. The receptors were sampled from a man younger than 35 in good health. Some clones in this sample may be carry-over from other donors' samples.

The chain carries TRBV4-3 and TRBJ1-3; no clear D. Germline assignment: CDR1 LGHNA and CDR2 YSLEER. The CDR3 has 18 residues. The V gene lost 0 bases and the J gene lost 0 bases, with 15 bases spanning the gap. In nucleotides, the CDR3 is TGCGCCAGCAGCCAAGAGCCCTCGACCCGGTACTCTGGAAACACCATATATTTT. Encoded protein: CASSQEPSTRYSGNTIYF.

The count of this clone is one. This chain's CDR3 is CASSPRGVSNQPQHF. The CDR3, as DNA: TGTGCCAGCAGCCCCAGGGGGGTGAGCAATCAGCCCCAGCATTTT. The chain has TRBV7-2 and TRBJ1-5, with 7 bases that match TRBD1. The CDR3 contains 15 residues. Unmatched junction bases numbered 5, after V lost 5 bases and J lost 1 base. The germline CDR1 and CDR2 sequences are SGHTA and FQGNSA.

This rearrangement joins TRBV6-1 to TRBJ2-1; 9 nucleotides align to TRBD2. The CDR3 is 15 amino acids. V dropped 6 bases and J dropped 8; count of bases not matched to a gene: 11. Germline-derived CDR1 and CDR2 are MNHNS and SASEGT. The CDR3 protein is CASRDYSGSGHEQFF. CDR3 in DNA: TGTGCCAGCAGAGATTATAGCGGGAGCGGTCATGAGCAGTTCTTC.

The rearrangement joins TRBV6-5 to TRBJ2-3; D possibly corresponds to TRBD2 (6 bases). V was clipped by 0 bases and J by 8 bases, with 12 bases between them. The germline CDR1 and CDR2 sequences are MNHEY and SVGAGI. This CDR3 region has 14 residues. The CDR3 DNA follows: TGTGCCAGCAGTTACTCTGGGGGGACCGGTACGCAGTATTTT. Encoded protein: CASSYSGGTGTQYF.

Details on this clone: The conserved phenylalanine or tryptophan normally closing the CDR3 is absent here, so this likely arose from a read error. It is unclear where the CDR3 begins or ends on the DNA, so no DNA is shown, and the CDR3 is as TCRdb lists it. The V gene is TRBV27, the J gene TRBJ1-2; the table's D call TRBD1 went unverified against the DNA. The CDR3 extends over 9 residues, inclusive of both ends. Germline CDR1 is MNHEY and CDR2 is SMNVEV (reference sequence). CDR3 amino acids: CASSLEDRV.

About this clone itself: This sample includes further DNA sequences coding for the same CDR3. Here the CDR3 DNA reads TGTGCCAGCAGCGCAACAGATACGCAGTATTTT. This encodes CASSATDTQYF. The V gene is TRBV7-9, the J gene TRBJ2-3; D remains ambiguous. The CDR3 is 11 amino acids. Between the trimmed V and J ends, which lost 5 bases and 3 bases, there was a span of 3 bases. From germline, CDR1 is SEHNR and CDR2 FQNEAQ (reference sequence).

J is TRBJ2-7 and V is TRBV7-9; possible D gene TRBD2, 6 bases. The germline gives CDR1 SEHNR, CDR2 FQNEAQ (reference sequence). The ends were cut back, 4 bases at V and 2 bases at J, with 12 bases in the middle. CDR3 length equals 14 residues. CDR3 nucleotide sequence: TGTGCCAGCAGCTCCTTTCGCGGGACCTACGAGCAGTACTTC. It is translated as CASSSFRGTYEQYF.

V gene TRBV6-1 combines with J gene TRBJ1-5, with D unresolved. CDR3 length: 13 amino acids. Germline lookup yields CDR1 MNHNS and CDR2 SASEGT. The ends were cut back, 7 bases at V and 3 bases at J, with 10 bases in the middle. CDR3 sequence reads: CASTPGPNQPQHF. Written as DNA, the CDR3 is TGTGCCAGCACCCCCGGCCCCAATCAGCCCCAGCATTTT.

V is TRBV6-5 and J is TRBJ1-5; D possibly corresponds to TRBD1 (5 bases). Per germline, CDR1 MNHEY and CDR2 SVGAGI. The CDR3 length is 14 residues. Trimming cost V 0 bases and J 7 bases, with 10 bases left between them. The CDR3 DNA sequence: TGTGCCAGCAGTTACTCGGGGGGAATCCAGCCCCAGCATTTT. This encodes CASSYSGGIQPQHF.

This clone has a single count. Other DNA sequences in the same sample also yield this CDR3. The CDR3 DNA reads TGTGCCAGCAGCTTGTCGGGGGAAGATACGCAGTATTTT. It is translated as CASSLSGEDTQYF. The chain joins TRBV7-9 to TRBJ2-3; a weak D match, TRBD2 (6 bases). CDR1 and CDR2 from the germline V gene are SEHNR and FQNEAQ (reference sequence). V lost 3 bases and J 5 bases, leaving 9 bases between the germline ends. The CDR3 totals 13 residues.

In the case of this clone: Other DNA sequences in the sample encode the same CDR3. This chain uses TRBV7-8 with TRBJ2-7; D is perhaps TRBD1 or TRBD2 (6 bases each). This CDR3 region has 14 residues. The germline gives CDR1 SGHVS, CDR2 FQNEAQ. Trimming cost V 5 bases and J 2 bases, with 13 bases left between them. The CDR3 sequence is CASSPTGATYEQYF. CDR3 coding DNA: TGTGCCAGCAGCCCCACGGGGGCTACCTACGAGCAGTACTTC.

This clone was observed a single time. V is TRBV5-1 and J is TRBJ1-1; 7 bases line up with TRBD1. This CDR3 spans 17 amino acids. Germline assignment: CDR1 SGHRS and CDR2 YFSETQ. Unmatched junction bases numbered 18, after V lost 4 bases and J lost 6 bases. The CDR3 here is CASSPSTRQGRRAEAFF. For the CDR3, the DNA is TGCGCCAGCAGCCCTTCCACCAGACAGGGTAGAAGGGCTGAAGCTTTCTTT.

The genes are TRBV4-1 and TRBJ1-1; 12 nucleotides line up with TRBD1. Unmatched junction bases numbered 2, after V lost 5 bases and J lost 4 bases. Germline V gene sequence: CDR1 MGHRA, CDR2 YSYEKL. This CDR3 spans 14 amino acids. CDR3 DNA: TGCGCCAGCAGCAAGGGACAGGGGGCCACTGAAGCTTTCTTT. Its protein product is CASSKGQGATEAFF.

As regards this clone: At the DNA level, this CDR3 is encoded by other sequences in the same sample as well. The rearrangement uses TRBV9 and TRBJ2-7; maybe TRBD1 (6 bases). This CDR3 is 15 amino acids long. V lost 1 base, J lost 1 base, and 12 bases lay in between. Looked up from germline, CDR1 is SGDLS and CDR2 is YYNGEE. The DNA for the CDR3 is TGTGCCAGCAGCGTACAGGGGTCCTCTTCCTACGAGCAGTACTTC. Translating gives CASSVQGSSSYEQYF.

The rearrangement joins TRBV5-1 to TRBJ2-7; the match to TRBD1 covers 9 bases. J lost 5 bases, V lost 3 bases, and 6 bases had no gene match. The length of the CDR3 is 14 residues. Germline CDR1 reads SGHRS; CDR2 reads YFSETQ. CDR3 region: CASSSGQGTHEQYF. DNA of the CDR3: TGCGCCAGCAGCTCGGGACAGGGTACCCACGAGCAGTACTTC.

V and J are TRBV5-1 and TRBJ2-1; 11 bases match TRBD1. CDR3 length: 15 amino acids. Germline lookup yields CDR1 SGHRS and CDR2 YFSETQ. The V segment lost 4 bases and the J segment 5 bases; nucleotides outside the gene matches: 5. The CDR3 loop is CASSSGQGADNEQFF. The CDR3 bases are TGCGCCAGCAGCAGTGGACAGGGGGCTGACAATGAGCAGTTCTTC.

For the CDR3, the DNA is TGCGCCAGCAGCGTGACAGTCTACAATGAGCAGTTCTTC. This gives the protein CASSVTVYNEQFF. V gene TRBV5-1 combines with J gene TRBJ2-1; D might be TRBD1 (5 bases). V shed 4 bases and J shed 3 bases, with 8 bases lying between them. CDR1 SGHRS and CDR2 YFSETQ come from the germline V gene. CDR3 length equals 13 residues.

This chain uses TRBV7-9 with TRBJ2-2; D unclear. Germline CDR1 SEHNR, CDR2 FQNEAQ (reference sequence). V lost 2 bases and J lost 3, with 7 bases in between. There are 14 residues in the CDR3. DNA of the CDR3: TGTGCCAGCAGCTTAAGGCAGGACACCGGGGAGCTGTTTTTT. Residues: CASSLRQDTGELFF. The entire variable domain, with the rest obtained from reference TRBV7-9 and TRBJ2-2, is as follows: DTGVSQNPRHKITKRGQNVTFRCDPISEHNRLYWYRQTLGQGPEFLTYFQNEAQLEKSRLLSDRFSAERPKGSFSTLEIQRTEQGDSAMYLCASSLRQDTGELFFGEGSRLTVL.